This is a list of T cell receptor beta chains from one sample in a study of blood T cells in healthy people across ages. In TCRdb, the 5' RACE reads were re-called with MiXCR into one record per CDR3 protein. The data show some 800,000 distinct CDR3 sequences, with around 42% seen just once and under 20% held by the top ten. Sequencing was done on a sample of blood. These receptors all come from a man in his sixties in good health. CDR3s include the opening cysteine and the closing phenylalanine or tryptophan. A D gene is named only where the DNA matches it firmly. Clone size appears in some rows only: once, few, many, or a class for an expanded clone.

v_gene	j_gene	d_gene	abundance	len	CDR3aa	CDR3nt
TRBV5-1	TRBJ2-5	TRBD1	.	16	CASSGWTGGRQETQYF	TGCGCCAGCAGCGGATGGACAGGGGGTCGCCAAGAGACCCAGTACTTC
TRBV3-1	TRBJ2-3	TRBD2	few	15	CASSKGLAFTDTQYF	TGTGCCAGCAGCAAGGGACTAGCGTTCACAGATACGCAGTATTTT
TRBV4-1	TRBJ2-1	.	.	16	CASSQVRGTEYNEQFF	TGCGCCAGCAGCCAAGTCCGGGGGACAGAATACAATGAGCAGTTCTTC
TRBV20-1	TRBJ1-1	.	.	11	CSASTGAEAFF	TGCAGTGCTAGTACGGGGGCTGAAGCTTTCTTT
TRBV12-3/TRBV12-4	TRBJ1-2	TRBD1	.	17	CASSPPNWQGANYGYTF	TGTGCCAGCAGTCCCCCTAATTGGCAGGGGGCAAACTATGGCTACACCTTC
TRBV27	TRBJ2-3	TRBD2	many	15	CASSPGLASTDTQYF	TGTGCCAGCAGCCCCGGACTAGCGTCCACAGATACGCAGTATTTT
TRBV30	TRBJ2-7	.	.	14	CAWSLDGGNYEQYF	TGTGCCTGGAGTCTTGATGGCGGGAACTACGAGCAGTACTTC
TRBV5-1	TRBJ2-7	TRBD1	.	16	CASSLVSGTASYEQYF	TGCGCCAGCAGCTTGGTTTCCGGGACAGCATCCTACGAGCAGTACTTC
TRBV28	TRBJ2-2	.	.	15	CASSSRVGGTGELFF	TGTGCCAGCAGTTCCCGGGTGGGGGGTACCGGGGAGCTGTTTTTT
TRBV3-1	TRBJ2-7	.	few	13	CASSQHSDYEQYF	TGTGCCAGCAGCCAACACAGCGACTACGAGCAGTACTTC
TRBV18	TRBJ2-7	.	.	14	CASSPTLQGGEQYF	TGTGCCAGCTCACCTACCCTCCAGGGTGGGGAGCAGTACTTC
TRBV5-1	TRBJ2-5	TRBD2	.	15	CASSSLAGFQETQYF	TGCGCCAGCAGCTCGTTAGCGGGGTTCCAAGAGACCCAGTACTTC
TRBV3-1	TRBJ2-1	.	.	15	CASSQATGLVNEQFF	TGTGCCAGCAGCCAAGCAACAGGGCTTGTCAATGAGCAGTTCTTC
TRBV7-2	TRBJ1-1	.	.	15	CASLPVGQLNTEAFF	TGTGCCAGCCTCCCCGTCGGGCAGTTGAACACTGAAGCTTTCTTT
TRBV6-4	TRBJ2-7	.	.	13	CASSLYVGYEQYF	TGTGCCAGCAGTCTTTATGTTGGGTACGAGCAGTACTTC
TRBV20-1	TRBJ1-1	.	.	15	CSARDLARINTEAFF	TGCAGTGCTAGAGATCTCGCCAGAATAAACACTGAAGCTTTCTTT
TRBV19	TRBJ2-7	.	many	14	CASSIGGSSYEQYF	TGTGCCAGTAGTATAGGGGGGAGCTCCTACGAGCAGTACTTC
TRBV7-2	TRBJ1-4	.	.	14	CASSLEPAAGKLFF	TGTGCCAGCAGCTTAGAGCCGGCGGCCGGGAAACTGTTTTTT
TRBV5-1	TRBJ2-7	.	many	13	CASSPGLNYEQYF	TGCGCCAGCAGCCCAGGACTGAACTACGAGCAGTACTTC
TRBV18	TRBJ1-4	.	.	15	CASSHGPPTNEKLFF	TGTGCCAGCTCACACGGACCGCCAACTAATGAAAAACTGTTTTTT
TRBV7-3	TRBJ2-7	.	few	15	CASRPRPPGHYEQYF	TGTGCCAGCAGACCTCGACCTCCGGGACACTACGAGCAGTACTTC
TRBV4-3	TRBJ1-1	.	.	17	CASSHRRSSKGNTEAFF	TGCGCCAGCAGCCATCGGCGGTCCTCTAAGGGAAACACTGAAGCTTTCTTT
TRBV7-2	TRBJ2-7	.	.	14	CASSGDRRVHEQYF	TGTGCCAGCAGCGGGGACCGGAGGGTTCACGAGCAGTACTTC
TRBV16	TRBJ2-6	TRBD1	.	18	CASSRNPGQGSGANVLTF	TGTGCCAGCAGCCGGAACCCGGGACAGGGCTCTGGGGCCAACGTCCTGACTTTC
TRBV5-1	TRBJ2-7	TRBD2	.	18	CASSLKGGTSGNSYEQYF	TGCGCCAGCAGCTTGAAGGGGGGGACTAGCGGGAACTCCTACGAGCAGTACTTC
TRBV20-1	TRBJ2-1	.	.	14	CSARRGGGLNEQFF	TGCAGTGCTAGACGGGGTGGGGGGCTTAATGAGCAGTTCTTC
TRBV3-1	TRBJ2-5	TRBD2	many	17	CASSQDLGLAAQETQYF	TGTGCCAGCAGCCAAGATCTAGGACTAGCGGCCCAAGAGACCCAGTACTTC
TRBV29-1	TRBJ1-2	.	once	14	CSVEPDRSNYGYTF	TGCAGCGTTGAACCGGACAGAAGTAACTATGGCTACACCTTC
TRBV5-6	TRBJ2-7	.	.	17	CASSSNFGSLVVHEQYF	TGTGCCAGCAGCTCAAATTTCGGGTCTTTGGTTGTCCACGAGCAGTACTTC
TRBV7-9	TRBJ1-6	.	.	15	CASSFDGQYNSPLHF	TGTGCCAGCAGCTTCGACGGACAGTATAATTCACCCCTCCACTTT
TRBV6-5	TRBJ1-2	.	few	15	CASSYRRQYNYGYTF	TGTGCCAGCAGTTACCGGCGACAGTATAACTATGGCTACACCTTC
TRBV20-1	TRBJ2-3	.	few	17	CSARDGRLSGWGDTQYF	TGCAGTGCTAGAGATGGGAGGCTGAGCGGTTGGGGAGATACGCAGTATTTT
TRBV7-9	TRBJ2-7	.	.	14	CASSLARAGYEQYF	TGTGCCAGCAGCTTAGCGAGGGCAGGCTACGAGCAGTACTTC
TRBV20-1	TRBJ2-3	.	.	13	CSARVGNTDTQYF	TGCAGTGCTAGAGTGGGTAACACAGATACGCAGTATTTT
TRBV7-8	TRBJ1-6	TRBD1	.	14	CASSGGQGPSPLHF	TGTGCCAGCAGCGGGGGACAGGGGCCTTCACCCCTCCACTTT
TRBV6-5	TRBJ2-1	TRBD1	.	16	CASRLTGTGKYNEQFF	TGTGCCAGCAGATTAACCGGGACAGGGAAATACAATGAGCAGTTCTTC
TRBV6-6	TRBJ2-7	.	many	13	CASMQGSSYEQYF	TGTGCCAGCATGCAGGGGAGCTCCTACGAGCAGTACTTC
TRBV7-2	TRBJ2-7	TRBD2	few	17	CASSGLDGTSGSYEQYF	TGTGCCAGCAGCGGATTAGATGGGACTAGCGGGAGCTACGAGCAGTACTTC
TRBV15	TRBJ1-4	.	.	16	CATSRAKTATNEKLFF	TGTGCCACCAGCAGGGCCAAGACAGCAACTAATGAAAAACTGTTTTTT
TRBV5-1	TRBJ2-1	.	.	15	CASSPGAGSYNEQFF	TGCGCCAGCAGCCCGGGGGCAGGGTCTTACAATGAGCAGTTCTTC
TRBV7-2	TRBJ1-2	TRBD1	.	14	CASTPGQGFYGYTF	TGTGCCAGCACCCCGGGACAGGGGTTTTATGGCTACACCTTC
TRBV4-3	TRBJ1-5	.	.	15	CASSLGWEQSQPQHF	TGCGCCAGCAGCCTGGGTTGGGAGCAATCGCAGCCCCAGCATTTT
TRBV28	TRBJ1-2	.	few	13	CASNSGPVYGYTF	TGTGCCAGCAATTCAGGACCCGTCTATGGCTACACCTTC
TRBV28	TRBJ2-3	.	few	21	CASSLRSRETLFFYHTDTQYF	TGTGCCAGCAGTTTAAGATCGAGGGAGACACTATTTTTTTACCACACAGATACGCAGTATTTT
TRBV12-3/TRBV12-4	TRBJ2-3	.	.	13	CASSPSGRYTQYF	TGTGCCAGCAGCCCAAGTGGGCGTTATACGCAGTATTTT
TRBV5-6	TRBJ2-1	.	.	15	CASSPRDWVRNEQFF	TGTGCCAGCAGCCCCCGGGACTGGGTGAGGAATGAGCAGTTCTTC